The T cell receptor (beta chain) described here comes from a study of cytomegalovirus exposure and HLA in healthy donors. Whole-study context: The study placed about 86% of its approximately 360 genotyped donors in the Caucasian-associated ancestry cluster. Findings and limits, study-wide: It was in a later analysis that TCR association rates were seen to vary by HLA locus, highest for DRB1 and lowest for HLA-C.

As to this clone: Its antigen is unknown.

This CDR3 is built from 12 residues. Trimming shortened V by 6 bases and J by 4 bases, and 11 bases separated the two germline ends. CDR1 SGHDT and CDR2 YYEEEE come from the germline V gene. The PCR employed 60 Vbeta primers together with 13 Jbeta primers. Data came from immunoSEQ multiplex PCR; TCRdb stores just in-frame clones and leaves some out. This sample carries around 100,000 clones, with 3.5% to 4.5% going to the ten biggest clones. Sequenced sample: PBMCs. The source is a young man in good health and CMV-seronegative. The J gene is TRBJ2-7, the V gene TRBV5-6, with D hard to call. This CDR3 reads CASTLPGYEQYF. DNA of the CDR3: TGTGCCAGCACCCTCCCGGGTTACGAGCAGTACTTC.